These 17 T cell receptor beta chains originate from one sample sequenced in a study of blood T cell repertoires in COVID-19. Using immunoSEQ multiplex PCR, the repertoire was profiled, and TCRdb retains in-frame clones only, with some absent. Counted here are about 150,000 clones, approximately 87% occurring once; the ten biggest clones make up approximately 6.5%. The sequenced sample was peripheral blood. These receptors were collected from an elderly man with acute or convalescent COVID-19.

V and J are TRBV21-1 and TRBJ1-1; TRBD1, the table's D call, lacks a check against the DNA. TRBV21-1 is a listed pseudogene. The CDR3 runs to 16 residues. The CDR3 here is CASSNDREGVDTEAFF. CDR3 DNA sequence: TGTGCCAGCAGCAACGACAGGGAAGGTGTGGACACTGAAGCTTTCTTT.

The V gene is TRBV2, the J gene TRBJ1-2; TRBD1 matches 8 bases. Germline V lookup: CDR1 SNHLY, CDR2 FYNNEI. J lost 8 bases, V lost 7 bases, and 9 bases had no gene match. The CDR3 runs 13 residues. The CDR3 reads CASTADRARGYTF. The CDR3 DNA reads TGTGCCAGCACTGCGGACAGGGCTAGGGGCTACACCTTC.

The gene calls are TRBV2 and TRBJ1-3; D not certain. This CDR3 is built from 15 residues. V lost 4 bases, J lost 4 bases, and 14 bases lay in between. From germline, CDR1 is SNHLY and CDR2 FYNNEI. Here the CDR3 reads CASSAERGSGNTIYF. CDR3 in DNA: TGTGCCAGCAGTGCCGAGCGAGGATCGGGAAACACCATATATTTT. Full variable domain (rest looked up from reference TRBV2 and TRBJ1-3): EPEVTQTPSHQVTQMGQEVILRCVPISNHLYFYWYRQILGQKVEFLVSFYNNEISEKSEIFDDQFSVERPDGSNFTLKIRSTKLEDSAMYFCASSAERGSGNTIYFGEGSWLTVV.

CDR3 loop: CASSQRGDHYNEQFF. CDR3 DNA sequence: TGTGCCAGCAGCCAGCGGGGGGATCACTACAATGAGCAGTTCTTC. The chain combines TRBV2 with TRBJ2-1; 9 bases are shared with TRBD2. This CDR3 contains 15 residues. CDR1 and CDR2 (germline): SNHLY, FYNNEI. The V gene end was trimmed by 6 bases and the J gene end by 3 bases; junction bases not matched to a gene: 6.

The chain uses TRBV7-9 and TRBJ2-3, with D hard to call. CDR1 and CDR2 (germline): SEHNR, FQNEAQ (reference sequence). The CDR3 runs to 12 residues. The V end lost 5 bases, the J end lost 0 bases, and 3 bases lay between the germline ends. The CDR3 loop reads CASSISTDTQYF. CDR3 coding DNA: TGTGCCAGCAGCATAAGCACAGATACGCAGTATTTT.

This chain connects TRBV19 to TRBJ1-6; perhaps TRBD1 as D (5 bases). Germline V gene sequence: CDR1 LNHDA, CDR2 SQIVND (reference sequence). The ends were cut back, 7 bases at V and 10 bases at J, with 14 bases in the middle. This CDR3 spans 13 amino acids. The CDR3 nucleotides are TGTGCCAGTAAGGGGTCAGGGCGATCACCCCTCCACTTT. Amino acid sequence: CASKGSGRSPLHF.

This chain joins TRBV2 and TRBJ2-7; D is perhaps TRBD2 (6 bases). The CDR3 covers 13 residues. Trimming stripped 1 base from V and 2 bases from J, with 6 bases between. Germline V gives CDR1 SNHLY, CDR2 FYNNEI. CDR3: CASSEGGAYEQYF. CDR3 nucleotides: TGTGCCAGCAGTGAAGGCGGGGCCTACGAGCAGTACTTC.

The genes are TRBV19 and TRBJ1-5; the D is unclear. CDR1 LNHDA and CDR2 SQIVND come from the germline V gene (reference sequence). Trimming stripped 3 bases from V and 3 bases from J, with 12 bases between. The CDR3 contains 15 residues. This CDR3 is CASSIGGTINQPQHF. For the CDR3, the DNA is TGTGCCAGTAGTATCGGAGGCACCATCAATCAGCCCCAGCATTTT.

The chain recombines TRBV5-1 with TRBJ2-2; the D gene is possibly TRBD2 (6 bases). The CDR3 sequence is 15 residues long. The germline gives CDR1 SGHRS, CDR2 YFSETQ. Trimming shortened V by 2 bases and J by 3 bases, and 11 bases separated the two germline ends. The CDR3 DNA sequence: TGCGCCAGCAGCTTCGGGTCGGGAGACACCGGGGAGCTGTTTTTT. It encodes CASSFGSGDTGELFF.

The CDR3 DNA reads as TGTGCCAGTAGTATAGCGGGACAGGGCTCAGCTTTCTTT. It translates to CASSIAGQGSAFF. The genes are TRBV19 and TRBJ1-1; TRBD1 aligns across 9 bases. This CDR3 has 13 amino acids. From germline, CDR1 is LNHDA and CDR2 SQIVND (reference sequence). V shed 1 base, J shed 10 bases, and the junction held 4 bases outside the gene matches.

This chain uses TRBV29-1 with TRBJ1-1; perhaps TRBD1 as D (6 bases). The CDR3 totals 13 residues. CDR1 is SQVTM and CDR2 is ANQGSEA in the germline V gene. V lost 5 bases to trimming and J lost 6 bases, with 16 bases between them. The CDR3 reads CSVKVTGKAEAFF. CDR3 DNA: TGCAGCGTTAAAGTTACAGGGAAGGCTGAAGCTTTCTTT.

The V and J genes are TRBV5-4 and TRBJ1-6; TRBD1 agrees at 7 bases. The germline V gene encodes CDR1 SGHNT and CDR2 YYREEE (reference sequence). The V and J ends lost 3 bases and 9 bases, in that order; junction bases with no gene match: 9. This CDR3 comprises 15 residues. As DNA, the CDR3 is TGTGCCAGCAGCTCCGGGACAGAAATCCTTTCACCCCTCCACTTT. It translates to CASSSGTEILSPLHF.

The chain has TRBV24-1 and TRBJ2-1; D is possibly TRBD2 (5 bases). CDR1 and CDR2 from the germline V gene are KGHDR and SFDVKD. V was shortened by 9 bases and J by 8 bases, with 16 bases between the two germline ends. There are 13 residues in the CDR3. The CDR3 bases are TGTGCCACCGCCCGGCGGGCGTTGGATGAGCAGTTCTTC. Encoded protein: CATARRALDEQFF.

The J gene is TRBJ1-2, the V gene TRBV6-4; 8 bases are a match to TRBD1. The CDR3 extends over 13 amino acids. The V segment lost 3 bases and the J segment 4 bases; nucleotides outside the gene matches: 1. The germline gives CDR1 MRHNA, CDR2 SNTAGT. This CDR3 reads CASSETGVYGYTF. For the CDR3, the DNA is TGTGCCAGCAGTGAGACAGGGGTCTATGGCTACACCTTC.

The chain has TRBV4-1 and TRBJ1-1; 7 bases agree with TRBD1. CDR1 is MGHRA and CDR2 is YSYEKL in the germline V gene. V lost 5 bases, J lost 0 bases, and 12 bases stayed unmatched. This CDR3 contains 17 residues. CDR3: CASSRPAGRGVNTEAFF. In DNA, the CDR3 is TGCGCCAGCAGCAGGCCGGCGGGCAGGGGGGTGAACACTGAAGCTTTCTTT.

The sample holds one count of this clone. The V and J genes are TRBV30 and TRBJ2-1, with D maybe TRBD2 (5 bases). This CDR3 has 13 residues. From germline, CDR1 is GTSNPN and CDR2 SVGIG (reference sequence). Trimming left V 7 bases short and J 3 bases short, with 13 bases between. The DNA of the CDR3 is TGTGCCTCTGGGAGACCGGGCTACAATGAGCAGTTCTTC. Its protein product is CASGRPGYNEQFF.

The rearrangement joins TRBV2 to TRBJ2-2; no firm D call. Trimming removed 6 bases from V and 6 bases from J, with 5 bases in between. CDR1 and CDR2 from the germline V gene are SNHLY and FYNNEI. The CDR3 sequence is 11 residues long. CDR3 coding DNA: TGTGCCAGCAGACTCCCCGGGGAGCTGTTTTTT. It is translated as CASRLPGELFF. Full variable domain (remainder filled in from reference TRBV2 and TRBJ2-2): EPEVTQTPSHQVTQMGQEVILRCVPISNHLYFYWYRQILGQKVEFLVSFYNNEISEKSEIFDDQFSVERPDGSNFTLKIRSTKLEDSAMYFCASRLPGELFFGEGSRLTVL.